The 7 T cell receptor beta chains below come from one sample, sequenced in a study of blood T cell repertoires in COVID-19 (dated by TCRdb to the early 2020s). Library preparation used the immunoSEQ multiplex PCR assay. As stored in TCRdb, this immuneACCESS dataset retains in-frame rearrangements with V and J assigned. A fraction of the clones does not appear; measured against another copy, unresolved V genes explain less than half of the discrepancy, and the remainder lacks a known reason. The sample table contains about 260,000 clones; only one count was recorded for around 89% of them. 0.85% to 0.9% of the sample rests with the top ten. The sample comprised PBMCs or T cells enriched from blood (not recorded which). These receptors were obtained from a man over 45 who had been exposed to COVID-19.

The rearrangement links TRBV7-9 to TRBJ2-1; 8 positions agree with TRBD2. Unmatched junction bases numbered 7, after V lost 1 base and J lost 2 bases. This CDR3 is 17 amino acids long. Germline CDR1 is SEHNR and CDR2 is FQNEAQ (reference sequence). CDR3: CASSLGLVAGTYNEQFF. The CDR3, as DNA: TGTGCCAGCAGCTTAGGTCTGGTAGCGGGGACCTACAATGAGCAGTTCTTC. Based on the CDR3 plus reference TRBV7-9 and TRBJ2-1, the full variable domain is DTGVSQNPRHKITKRGQNVTFRCDPISEHNRLYWYRQTLGQGPEFLTYFQNEAQLEKSRLLSDRFSAERPKGSFSTLEIQRTEQGDSAMYLCASSLGLVAGTYNEQFFGPGTRLTVL.

This rearrangement joins TRBV5-1 to TRBJ2-3, with D perhaps matching TRBD1 (6 bases). Germline V gene sequence: CDR1 SGHRS, CDR2 YFSETQ. Between the trimmed V and J ends, which lost 2 bases and 0 bases, there was a span of 10 bases. The CDR3 has 15 residues. CDR3 in amino acids: CASSFQGMSTDTQYF. CDR3 in DNA: TGCGCCAGCAGCTTCCAGGGGATGAGCACAGATACGCAGTATTTT.

The rearrangement links TRBV5-1 to TRBJ1-1; the D gene is possibly TRBD1 (6 bases). CDR1 and CDR2 from the germline V gene are SGHRS and YFSETQ. The CDR3 has 15 amino acids. V lost 3 bases, J lost 1 base, and 13 bases lay in between. The CDR3 loop is CASSSQGIQNTEAFF. CDR3 nucleotide sequence: TGCGCCAGCAGCTCCCAGGGGATTCAGAACACTGAAGCTTTCTTT.

Only a few counts were recorded for this clone. J is TRBJ1-4 and V is TRBV7-9; unclear D gene. V gave up 8 bases and J gave up 4 bases, with 11 bases separating them. The CDR3 loop spans 13 amino acids. From germline, CDR1 is SEHNR and CDR2 FQNEAQ (reference sequence). The CDR3 DNA sequence: TGTGCCAGCTCCCAGCGGAATAATGAAAAACTGTTTTTT. Amino acid sequence: CASSQRNNEKLFF.

J is TRBJ1-1 and V is TRBV7-3; maybe TRBD1 (5 bases). Germline CDR1 and CDR2: SGHTA and FQGTGA. The CDR3 is 13 residues long. V was shortened by 6 bases and J by 0 bases, with 8 bases between the two germline ends. The CDR3 loop is CASSATVNTEAFF. The CDR3 nucleotides are TGTGCCAGCAGTGCGACAGTGAACACTGAAGCTTTCTTT. Together with reference TRBV7-3 and TRBJ1-1, the CDR3 gives the full variable domain: GAGVSQTPSNKVTEKGKYVELRCDPISGHTALYWYRQSLGQGPEFLIYFQGTGAADDSGLPNDRFFAVRPEGSVSTLKIQRTERGDSAVYLCASSATVNTEAFFGQGTRLTVV.

This clone was detected only once. J is TRBJ1-6 and V is TRBV6-5, with D perhaps matching TRBD1 (5 bases). Trimming removed 8 bases at V and 11 bases at J, with 16 bases between. This CDR3 is 13 amino acids long. CDR1 MNHEY and CDR2 SVGAGI come from the germline V gene. The chain's CDR3 is CASLPGSFPPLHF. DNA of the CDR3: TGTGCCAGCCTCCCAGGGTCTTTTCCACCCCTCCACTTT.

This clone appeared a few times. This chain joins TRBV4-1 and TRBJ2-1, with 16 bases matching TRBD2. The length of the CDR3 is 19 residues. J gave up 5 bases and V 1 base, and 8 bases lay outside the gene matches. Germline CDR1 MGHRA, CDR2 YSYEKL. The CDR3 coding sequence is TGCGCCAGCAGCCAAGTCCCGGGACTAGCGGGGGGGCCGAACAATGAGCAGTTCTTC. Translation: CASSQVPGLAGGPNNEQFF.